This TCR beta chain is from a study of neurological immune-mediated disorders. Time point: longitudinal time-point 1 (baseline). TCRdb re-derived calls from the 5' RACE reads in MiXCR, one entry per CDR3 protein. Among tens of thousands of distinct CDR3 sequences, approximately 10% were seen once, and the ten largest hold about 9.6%. About this clonotype: The junction departs from germline at one end; a sequencing error may be responsible.

The CDR3 has 13 amino acids. The rearrangement joins TRBV12-3 or TRBV12-4 to TRBJ2-5; D perhaps matches TRBD2 (6 bases). The sequenced sample consisted of PBMCs. The origin of this receptor is a young man in good health. In DNA, the CDR3 is TGTACCAGCAGTTTGTGGGGAGGAGAGACCCAGTACTTC. Its translation: CTSSLWGGETQYF.